The source of this T cell receptor (beta chain) is a study of shared T cell receptors in the human thymus. TCRdb's copy holds only in-frame clones and misses some; the assay was immunoSEQ multiplex PCR. The top ten clones hold 0.0095% to 0.013% of a sample with hundreds of thousands of clones, 88% of them seen once. This CDR3 region has 19 residues. Germline V gene sequence: CDR1 MNHNS, CDR2 SASEGT. Trimming removed 1 base from V and 0 bases from J, with 19 bases in between. This sample was also put to use in a study of human thymus T cells. This second study says: Having corrective surgery for congenital heart defects, healthy Finnish infants were the ones who donated. Surgeons resected thymus tissue during corrective heart surgery. Related studies found that unrelated individuals share highly overlapping thymic repertoires.

The chain has TRBV6-1 and TRBJ1-5; possible D gene TRBD1, 6 bases. The source material was thymocytes. The sequence was obtained from a boy under two years old with a congenital heart defect. The CDR3 spells CASSEDWGQGKYSNQPQHF. The CDR3 nucleotides read TGTGCCAGCAGTGAAGACTGGGGGCAGGGCAAGTATAGCAATCAGCCCCAGCATTTT.